One T cell receptor beta chain is described in this entry. The data derive from a study of technical replicates of blood from a handful of donors. The CDR3 length is 16 residues. J lost 7 bases, V lost 4 bases, and 13 bases had no gene match. In germline, CDR1 is MNHEY, CDR2 SVGAGI. Sequencing used immunoSEQ multiplex PCR; TCRdb keeps in-frame clones, though not all of them. Of 60,000 to 65,000 clones in the sample, around 87% were seen once. This TCR was sampled from a human donor in good health. Some clones in this sample may be carry-over from other donors' samples. The chain combines TRBV6-5 with TRBJ2-7, with 10 bases fitting TRBD1. Sequenced material: PBMCs. Here the CDR3 reads CASSSYLRQGAREQYF. The DNA of the CDR3 is TGTGCCAGCAGTTCTTATCTGAGACAGGGGGCGCGAGAGCAGTACTTC.